Listed below are T cell receptor beta chains from one sample, sequenced in a study of blood T cell repertoires in COVID-19. Libraries were prepared by immunoSEQ multiplex PCR; TCRdb keeps only in-frame clonotypes and omits some of them. The data contain 250,000 to 350,000 clones, around 90% of them seen just once; the ten biggest clones take up more than 0.95%. Material: PBMCs or T cells enriched from blood (not recorded which). The receptors stem from a woman aged 30 to 39 who had recovered from COVID-19. The CDR3 runs from the conserved cysteine through the conserved F or W. Each record gives: J gene, V gene, CDR3 length, clone size, D gene, CDR3 DNA, CDR3 protein. D genes are given only for firm matches. A row's size may be missing; if present it is once, few, many or a size class.

j_call: TRBJ2-7
v_call: TRBV2
cdr3_length: 15
clone_size: few
d_call: .
cdr3_nt: TGTGCCAGCAGTGAAGGGACATTAACCGCCTACGAGCAGTACTTC
cdr3_aa: CASSEGTLTAYEQYF

j_call: TRBJ2-2
v_call: TRBV19
cdr3_length: 14
clone_size: .
d_call: TRBD2
cdr3_nt: TGTGCCAGCATTAGCGGGAGGGCTATCGGGGAGCTGTTTTTT
cdr3_aa: CASISGRAIGELFF

j_call: TRBJ2-7
v_call: TRBV5-1
cdr3_length: 15
clone_size: .
d_call: .
cdr3_nt: TGCGCCAGCAGCTTGGGAGGGAGTTACATCTACGAGCAGTACTTC
cdr3_aa: CASSLGGSYIYEQYF

j_call: TRBJ1-6
v_call: TRBV7-2
cdr3_length: 14
clone_size: .
d_call: .
cdr3_nt: TGTGCCAGCAGCTTAAGGGGGGGGGCTTCACCCCTCCACTTT
cdr3_aa: CASSLRGGASPLHF

j_call: TRBJ2-2
v_call: TRBV7-9
cdr3_length: 14
clone_size: .
d_call: .
cdr3_nt: TGTGCCCCCTATGGGGAGAAAGATACCGGGGAGCTGTTTTTT
cdr3_aa: CAPYGEKDTGELFF

j_call: TRBJ2-1
v_call: TRBV11-3
cdr3_length: 16
clone_size: .
d_call: TRBD1
cdr3_nt: TGTGCCAGCAGCTTACAAGGGACAGGGGGAGGCAATGAGCAGTTCTTC
cdr3_aa: CASSLQGTGGGNEQFF

j_call: TRBJ2-7
v_call: TRBV19
cdr3_length: 12
clone_size: .
d_call: .
cdr3_nt: TGTGCCAGTAGTATAAATCGTTACGAGCAGTACTTC
cdr3_aa: CASSINRYEQYF

j_call: TRBJ1-4
v_call: TRBV2
cdr3_length: 15
clone_size: .
d_call: TRBD1
cdr3_nt: TGTGCCAGCAGTTCGGACAGGGACTATAATGAAAAACTGTTTTTT
cdr3_aa: CASSSDRDYNEKLFF

j_call: TRBJ1-1
v_call: TRBV6-5
cdr3_length: 13
clone_size: .
d_call: .
cdr3_nt: TGTGCCAGCACTGGACACGAGAACACTGAAGCTTTCTTT
cdr3_aa: CASTGHENTEAFF

j_call: TRBJ2-1
v_call: TRBV29-1
cdr3_length: 12
clone_size: .
d_call: .
cdr3_nt: TGCAGCGTTGTAACAGGGCACAATGAGCAGTTCTTC
cdr3_aa: CSVVTGHNEQFF

j_call: TRBJ2-5
v_call: TRBV28
cdr3_length: 15
clone_size: .
d_call: .
cdr3_nt: TGTGCCAGCAGCAACACAGGGACGGTCCAAGAGACCCAGTACTTC
cdr3_aa: CASSNTGTVQETQYF

j_call: TRBJ2-5
v_call: TRBV3-1/TRBV3-2
cdr3_length: 15
clone_size: .
d_call: .
cdr3_nt: TGTGCCAGCAGCCAAGAAGGGGTGGGACAAGAGACCCAGTACTTC
cdr3_aa: CASSQEGVGQETQYF

j_call: TRBJ2-3
v_call: TRBV5-4
cdr3_length: 15
clone_size: .
d_call: TRBD1
cdr3_nt: TGTGCCAGCAGCTTGCCACAGGGGGCCGCAGATACGCAGTATTTT
cdr3_aa: CASSLPQGAADTQYF

j_call: TRBJ2-3
v_call: TRBV28
cdr3_length: 16
clone_size: .
d_call: .
cdr3_nt: TGTGCCAGCACTCCGGATAAGGGACTCACTCTGGATACGCAGTATTTT
cdr3_aa: CASTPDKGLTLDTQYF

j_call: TRBJ1-5
v_call: TRBV10-1
cdr3_length: 14
clone_size: .
d_call: .
cdr3_nt: TGCGCCAGCAGCGATAACAATAGCAATCAGCCCCAGCATTTT
cdr3_aa: CASSDNNSNQPQHF

j_call: TRBJ1-2
v_call: TRBV6-6
cdr3_length: 14
clone_size: once
d_call: TRBD1
cdr3_nt: TGTGCCAGCAGTTACCAGGGGGAGTCCTATGGCTACACCTTC
cdr3_aa: CASSYQGESYGYTF

j_call: TRBJ2-2
v_call: TRBV25-1
cdr3_length: 17
clone_size: .
d_call: .
cdr3_nt: TGTGCCAGCAGTGAATTCGGGATGACGGTGGTCACCGGGGAGCTGTTTTTT
cdr3_aa: CASSEFGMTVVTGELFF

j_call: TRBJ1-1
v_call: TRBV29-1
cdr3_length: 10
clone_size: .
d_call: .
cdr3_nt: TGCAGCGTTGAAGACGGTGAAGCTTTCTTT
cdr3_aa: CSVEDGEAFF

j_call: TRBJ2-2
v_call: TRBV5-8
cdr3_length: 18
clone_size: .
d_call: TRBD1
cdr3_nt: TGTGCCAGCAGCTTGTGGGTGACAGGGTCTATTGCGACCGGGGAGCTGTTTTTT
cdr3_aa: CASSLWVTGSIATGELFF

j_call: TRBJ2-3
v_call: TRBV21-1
cdr3_length: 22
clone_size: .
d_call: .
cdr3_nt: TGTGCCAGCAGCAAAACCAAAAAGACGAGACTAGCGGGAGGACCTAGCACAGATACGCAGTATTTT
cdr3_aa: CASSKTKKTRLAGGPSTDTQYF

j_call: TRBJ2-7
v_call: TRBV7-8
cdr3_length: 15
clone_size: .
d_call: TRBD1
cdr3_nt: TGTGCCAGCAGCGGGTGGACAGGGAGTCCCTACGAGCAGTACTTC
cdr3_aa: CASSGWTGSPYEQYF

j_call: TRBJ1-6
v_call: TRBV30
cdr3_length: 13
clone_size: .
d_call: TRBD1
cdr3_nt: TGTGCCTGGAGTTTTACAGGGGATTCACCCCTCCACTTT
cdr3_aa: CAWSFTGDSPLHF

j_call: TRBJ1-1
v_call: TRBV7-6
cdr3_length: 15
clone_size: .
d_call: .
cdr3_nt: TGTGCCAGCAGCTTAATAACAGGTACGAACACTGAAGCTTTCTTT
cdr3_aa: CASSLITGTNTEAFF

j_call: TRBJ1-1
v_call: TRBV6-5
cdr3_length: 13
clone_size: .
d_call: TRBD1
cdr3_nt: TGTGCCAGCAGTTACAACGGACAGGGTGAAGCTTTCTTT
cdr3_aa: CASSYNGQGEAFF

j_call: TRBJ1-2
v_call: TRBV13
cdr3_length: 16
clone_size: .
d_call: TRBD1
cdr3_nt: TGTGCCAGCAGCCCCACCGGGACAGGGGTGGTCTATGGCTACACCTTC
cdr3_aa: CASSPTGTGVVYGYTF

j_call: TRBJ2-1
v_call: TRBV7-2
cdr3_length: 13
clone_size: .
d_call: .
cdr3_nt: TGTGCCAGCAGATTTGCGGGAAGCAATGAGCAGTTCTTC
cdr3_aa: CASRFAGSNEQFF

j_call: TRBJ1-4
v_call: TRBV7-2
cdr3_length: 14
clone_size: .
d_call: TRBD1
cdr3_nt: TGTGCCAGCAGCCCTGGACAGGGTAGAGAAAAACTGTTTTTT
cdr3_aa: CASSPGQGREKLFF

j_call: TRBJ2-6
v_call: TRBV28
cdr3_length: 15
clone_size: .
d_call: TRBD2
cdr3_nt: TGTGCCAGCAGCGGTGGGGGGGCTGGGGCCAACGTCCTGACTTTC
cdr3_aa: CASSGGGAGANVLTF

j_call: TRBJ2-7
v_call: TRBV30
cdr3_length: 16
clone_size: .
d_call: TRBD2
cdr3_nt: TGTGCCTGGAGCATCGGGGGGCTAGCGGGCTCCTACGAGCAGTACTTC
cdr3_aa: CAWSIGGLAGSYEQYF

j_call: TRBJ1-5
v_call: TRBV20-1
cdr3_length: 13
clone_size: .
d_call: TRBD1
cdr3_nt: TGCAGTGCTAGTAGACAGGGGGATCAGCCCCAGCATTTT
cdr3_aa: CSASRQGDQPQHF

j_call: TRBJ1-5
v_call: TRBV28
cdr3_length: 14
clone_size: .
d_call: TRBD1
cdr3_nt: TGTGCCAGCAGGTCCGGGACAGAGGATCACCCCCAGCATTTT
cdr3_aa: CASRSGTEDHPQHF

j_call: TRBJ2-2
v_call: TRBV4-3
cdr3_length: 19
clone_size: .
d_call: TRBD2
cdr3_nt: TGCGCCAGCAGCCCAAGGGGACTAGCGGTATCTATGAACACCGGGGAGCTGTTTTTT
cdr3_aa: CASSPRGLAVSMNTGELFF

j_call: TRBJ2-2
v_call: TRBV2
cdr3_length: 16
clone_size: .
d_call: .
cdr3_nt: TGTGCCAGCAGTGAAGCGCGTGGAGGGCGACGCGGGGAGCTGTTTTTT
cdr3_aa: CASSEARGGRRGELFF

j_call: TRBJ2-1
v_call: TRBV11-1
cdr3_length: 15
clone_size: .
d_call: TRBD1
cdr3_nt: TGTGCCAGCAGCCTCCCGGACAGGTCCCAGGATGAGCAGTTCTTC
cdr3_aa: CASSLPDRSQDEQFF

j_call: TRBJ1-2
v_call: TRBV6-5
cdr3_length: 14
clone_size: .
d_call: TRBD1
cdr3_nt: TGTGCCAGCAGCTCGGGACAGGGAGGTTATGGCTACACCTTC
cdr3_aa: CASSSGQGGYGYTF

j_call: TRBJ1-4
v_call: TRBV25-1
cdr3_length: 16
clone_size: .
d_call: .
cdr3_nt: TGTGCCAGCAGAACGCTTAGTGAGGGCCCTAATGAAAAACTGTTTTTT
cdr3_aa: CASRTLSEGPNEKLFF

j_call: TRBJ1-5
v_call: TRBV6-5
cdr3_length: 16
clone_size: .
d_call: .
cdr3_nt: TGTGCCAGCAGTTCCAACACAGGGAACGGCAATCAGCCCCAGCATTTT
cdr3_aa: CASSSNTGNGNQPQHF

j_call: TRBJ1-3
v_call: TRBV7-2
cdr3_length: 12
clone_size: .
d_call: .
cdr3_nt: TGTGCCAGCAGCCGATTCAGCGGCACCATATATTTT
cdr3_aa: CASSRFSGTIYF

j_call: TRBJ1-5
v_call: TRBV9
cdr3_length: 15
clone_size: .
d_call: .
cdr3_nt: TGTGCCAGCAGCGTAGAAGGACACTTCAATCAGCCCCAGCATTTT
cdr3_aa: CASSVEGHFNQPQHF

j_call: TRBJ1-4
v_call: TRBV18
cdr3_length: 17
clone_size: .
d_call: .
cdr3_nt: TGTGCCAGCTCACCAGGTCCAGGCCAGGGATCGAGCGAAAAACTGTTTTTT
cdr3_aa: CASSPGPGQGSSEKLFF

j_call: TRBJ2-1
v_call: TRBV20-1
cdr3_length: 14
clone_size: .
d_call: TRBD2
cdr3_nt: TGCAGTGCTAGTGCGGGAGACTCCTACAATGAGCAGTTCTTC
cdr3_aa: CSASAGDSYNEQFF

j_call: TRBJ2-5
v_call: TRBV5-4
cdr3_length: 16
clone_size: .
d_call: TRBD1
cdr3_nt: TGTGCCAGCAGCCGACAGGGTCGGGTTGGGCAAGAGACCCAGTACTTC
cdr3_aa: CASSRQGRVGQETQYF

j_call: TRBJ2-5
v_call: TRBV7-9
cdr3_length: 14
clone_size: .
d_call: .
cdr3_nt: TGTGCCAGCAGCTTGGGCGGGTTGAAAGAGACCCAGTACTTC
cdr3_aa: CASSLGGLKETQYF

j_call: TRBJ2-4
v_call: TRBV6-2/TRBV6-3
cdr3_length: 14
clone_size: .
d_call: .
cdr3_nt: TGTGCCAGCAGTTCCACAGGGTCCAAAAACATTCAGTACTTC
cdr3_aa: CASSSTGSKNIQYF

j_call: TRBJ2-2
v_call: TRBV21-1
cdr3_length: 15
clone_size: .
d_call: .
cdr3_nt: TGTGCCACCTCACCCGACAGGGCCTACACCGGGGAGCTGTTTTTT
cdr3_aa: CATSPDRAYTGELFF

j_call: TRBJ2-7
v_call: TRBV28
cdr3_length: 14
clone_size: .
d_call: .
cdr3_nt: TGTGCCAGCAGTTTACTACAGGGTTCCTACGAGCAGTACTTC
cdr3_aa: CASSLLQGSYEQYF

j_call: TRBJ2-7
v_call: TRBV7-2
cdr3_length: 15
clone_size: .
d_call: .
cdr3_nt: TGTGCCAGCAGCTTACGGCAGGCCACAGCCTACGAGCAGTACTTC
cdr3_aa: CASSLRQATAYEQYF

j_call: TRBJ1-1
v_call: TRBV7-3
cdr3_length: 13
clone_size: .
d_call: TRBD1
cdr3_nt: TGTGCCAGCAGCCCCGACAGGGACACAGAAGCTTTCTTT
cdr3_aa: CASSPDRDTEAFF

j_call: TRBJ1-3
v_call: TRBV9
cdr3_length: 15
clone_size: .
d_call: .
cdr3_nt: TGTGCCAGCAGCGTGGAGGTATCCCCTGGAAACACCATATATTTT
cdr3_aa: CASSVEVSPGNTIYF

j_call: TRBJ1-4
v_call: TRBV7-9
cdr3_length: 14
clone_size: .
d_call: .
cdr3_nt: TGTGCCAGCAGCGCGGGGGCGACGGATGAAAAACTGTTTTTT
cdr3_aa: CASSAGATDEKLFF